The rows below give T cell receptor beta chains drawn from one sample of a study of blood T cell repertoires in COVID-19. The protocol was immunoSEQ multiplex PCR, while the TCRdb copy is restricted to in-frame clones and leaves out a portion. The table lists some 96,000 clones, approximately 90% of them singletons. Sequencing used peripheral blood. These TCRs come from a man in his fifties with active COVID-19. CDR3s include the opening cysteine and the closing phenylalanine or tryptophan. D genes are given only for firm matches. A row's size may be missing; if present it is once, few, many or a size class.

16	TRBV9	NA	NA	TRBJ1-1	CASSVGTGWERTEAFF	TGTGCCAGCAGCGTAGGAACAGGGTGGGAGCGCACTGAAGCTTTCTTT
14	TRBV5-6	NA	NA	TRBJ2-7	CASSLGTEAGEQYF	TGTGCCAGCAGCTTGGGGACAGAGGCGGGTGAGCAGTACTTC
15	TRBV5-1	TRBD1	NA	TRBJ1-1	CASSSSGTGGTEAFF	TGCGCCAGCAGCTCATCCGGGACAGGGGGGACTGAAGCTTTCTTT
13	TRBV18	TRBD1	NA	TRBJ1-2	CASSPRQGEGYTF	TGTGCCAGCTCACCACGACAGGGGGAGGGCTACACCTTC
13	TRBV7-9	TRBD1	once	TRBJ1-2	CASSSQGEQGYTF	TGTGCCAGCAGCTCACAGGGGGAGCAAGGCTACACCTTC
15	TRBV7-6	TRBD2	NA	TRBJ2-1	CASSSSGGVYNEQFF	TGTGCCAGCAGCTCTAGCGGGGGGGTCTACAATGAGCAGTTCTTC
14	TRBV7-3	NA	NA	TRBJ2-7	CASSPTDRRYEQYF	TGTGCCAGCAGCCCAACAGACCGCCGCTACGAGCAGTACTTC
13	TRBV9	NA	few	TRBJ1-6	CASSVGNNSPLHF	TGTGCCAGCAGCGTGGGCAATAATTCACCCCTCCACTTT
15	TRBV3-1/TRBV3-2	TRBD1	NA	TRBJ2-1	CASSQRQGGVGEQFF	TGTGCCAGCAGCCAAAGACAGGGGGGGGTCGGTGAGCAGTTCTTC
14	TRBV27	TRBD1	NA	TRBJ1-2	CASSPWTGGYGYTF	TGTGCCAGCAGTCCCTGGACAGGGGGGTATGGCTACACCTTC
17	TRBV24-1	TRBD2	once	TRBJ2-3	CATSDLGASGGTDTQYF	TGTGCCACCAGTGATTTGGGGGCTAGCGGGGGAACAGATACGCAGTATTTT
14	TRBV5-1	TRBD1	NA	TRBJ1-2	CASSSDRGSYGYTF	TGCGCCAGCAGCTCGGACAGGGGATCCTATGGCTACACCTTC
14	TRBV3-1/TRBV3-2	TRBD2	NA	TRBJ2-1	CASSQAAGGRLQFF	TGTGCCAGCAGCCAAGCTGCGGGGGGGCGATTGCAGTTCTTC
12	TRBV29-1	NA	NA	TRBJ2-1	CSDSSSDSEQLF	TGCAGCGACTCGTCTAGCGACAGTGAGCAGCTCTTC
19	TRBV27	NA	NA	TRBJ1-4	CASSRIGGVALLTNEKLFF	TGTGCCAGCAGCCGAATTGGGGGGGTGGCCCTTTTAACTAATGAAAAACTGTTTTTT
12	TRBV28	NA	NA	TRBJ1-6	CASSGRGSPLHF	TGTGCCAGCAGCGGCAGGGGCTCACCCCTCCACTTT
15	TRBV5-1	TRBD1	NA	TRBJ2-3	CASSFRGQGTDTQYF	TGCGCCAGCAGCTTCAGGGGGCAGGGCACAGATACGCAGTATTTT
16	TRBV5-1	TRBD2	NA	TRBJ2-1	CASSLSAGGSYNEQFF	TGCGCCAGCAGCTTGAGCGCGGGAGGGTCCTACAATGAGCAGTTCTTC
16	TRBV11-2	TRBD2	NA	TRBJ2-4	CASSLLAGNVENIQYF	TGTGCCAGCAGCCTTCTAGCGGGAAATGTGGAAAACATTCAGTACTTC
14	TRBV9	NA	NA	TRBJ2-3	CASERGLARGTQYF	TGTGCCAGCGAGAGAGGGCTCGCCCGAGGCACGCAGTATTTT
17	TRBV3-1/TRBV3-2	TRBD2	NA	TRBJ2-1	CASSQDHRTSSYNEQFF	TGTGCCAGCAGCCAAGATCACCGGACTAGCTCGTACAATGAGCAGTTCTTC
14	TRBV3-1/TRBV3-2	TRBD2	NA	TRBJ2-2	CASSYIAGTGELFF	TGTGCCAGCAGCTATATAGCGGGGACCGGGGAGCTGTTTTTT
13	TRBV2	NA	NA	TRBJ2-2	CASRVGDTGELFF	TGTGCCAGCAGAGTCGGGGACACCGGGGAGCTGTTTTTT
16	TRBV5-6	NA	NA	TRBJ2-2	CASSFGDSANTGELFF	TGTGCCAGCAGCTTCGGCGACAGCGCGAACACCGGGGAGCTGTTTTTT
15	TRBV11-2	NA	NA	TRBJ1-5	CASSLAGGPNQPQHF	TGTGCCAGCAGCTTAGCGGGAGGCCCCAATCAGCCCCAGCATTTT
15	TRBV5-1	TRBD1	NA	TRBJ1-4	CASSFFGQDNEKLFF	TGCGCCAGCAGCTTTTTCGGACAGGATAATGAAAAACTGTTTTTT